A selection of T cell receptor beta chains follows, all from one sample in a study of Graves' ophthalmopathy and Graves' hyperthyroidism. TCRdb analysed the multiplex PCR reads with MiXCR anew, one entry per CDR3 protein. The top ten hold around an eighth of the sample, which has fewer than 350,000 distinct CDR3 sequences, 15% to 20% seen once. Input material: peripheral blood. These receptors originate from an adult man with Graves' ophthalmopathy. Both conserved end residues are part of each CDR3. The D gene is left open where the match is weak. Size is omitted from some rows. Given values are once, few, many or a class for expanded clones.

abundance: many; len: 12; v_gene: TRBV30; d_gene: -; j_gene: TRBJ1-2; CDR3nt: TGTGCCTGGAGTGTGGGACCCTATGGCTACACCTTC; CDR3aa: CAWSVGPYGYTF
abundance: many; len: 13; v_gene: TRBV9; d_gene: -; j_gene: TRBJ1-5; CDR3nt: TGTGCCAGCAGGGCAGGGAGGGATCAGCCCCAGCATTTT; CDR3aa: CASRAGRDQPQHF
abundance: many; len: 15; v_gene: TRBV5-1; d_gene: -; j_gene: TRBJ2-5; CDR3nt: TGCGCCAGCAGCAGAAGCCGTGGGGCGCAAGAGACCCAGTACTTC; CDR3aa: CASSRSRGAQETQYF
abundance: once; len: 12; v_gene: TRBV7-2; d_gene: -; j_gene: TRBJ2-7; CDR3nt: TGTGCCAGCAGCCGCGGTTGGGGCGAGCAGTACTTC; CDR3aa: CASSRGWGEQYF
abundance: many; len: 13; v_gene: TRBV20-1; d_gene: TRBD2; j_gene: TRBJ2-7; CDR3nt: TGCAGTGCTAGGATTAGCGGGATTTACGAGCAGTACTTC; CDR3aa: CSARISGIYEQYF
abundance: many; len: 15; v_gene: TRBV9; d_gene: -; j_gene: TRBJ2-5; CDR3nt: TGTGCCAGCAGCGTAGAAGGGTTTACGGAAGAGACCCAGTACTTC; CDR3aa: CASSVEGFTEETQYF
abundance: many; len: 17; v_gene: TRBV7-8; d_gene: -; j_gene: TRBJ1-5; CDR3nt: TGTGCCAGCAGCTTAGGTTCTGAGGGGTGGGGCAATCAGCCCCAGCATTTT; CDR3aa: CASSLGSEGWGNQPQHF
abundance: many; len: 16; v_gene: TRBV5-1; d_gene: TRBD1; j_gene: TRBJ2-7; CDR3nt: TGCGCCAGCAGCCCCGGACAGGGGGCGTCATCCTACGAGCAGTACTTC; CDR3aa: CASSPGQGASSYEQYF
abundance: many; len: 14; v_gene: TRBV9; d_gene: -; j_gene: TRBJ1-1; CDR3nt: TGTGCCAGCAGCCCCCAGGGGCAATACGGTGAAGCTTTCTTT; CDR3aa: CASSPQGQYGEAFF
abundance: many; len: 16; v_gene: TRBV4-2; d_gene: TRBD2; j_gene: TRBJ2-7; CDR3nt: TGTGCCAGCAGCCAAGGTCCGGGGGGAGTCTCCTACGAGCAGTACTTC; CDR3aa: CASSQGPGGVSYEQYF
abundance: many; len: 13; v_gene: TRBV7-9; d_gene: TRBD1; j_gene: TRBJ1-1; CDR3nt: TGTGCCAGCAGCCCCACAGGGGGCGATGAAGCTTTCTTT; CDR3aa: CASSPTGGDEAFF
abundance: many; len: 13; v_gene: TRBV10-1; d_gene: -; j_gene: TRBJ2-7; CDR3nt: TGCGCCAGCAGCGAGGGGGGAAACTACGAGCAGTACTTC; CDR3aa: CASSEGGNYEQYF
abundance: -; len: 16; v_gene: TRBV28; d_gene: TRBD1; j_gene: TRBJ2-7; CDR3nt: TGTGCCAGCAGTTTATGGTTGGGACAGGGGGCGGACGAGCAGTACTTC; CDR3aa: CASSLWLGQGADEQYF
abundance: few; len: 15; v_gene: TRBV7-9; d_gene: -; j_gene: TRBJ2-5; CDR3nt: TGTGCCAGCAGCTTAGGTGCTCAGTCCCAAGAGACCCAGCACTTC; CDR3aa: CASSLGAQSQETQHF
abundance: many; len: 16; v_gene: TRBV6-5; d_gene: -; j_gene: TRBJ1-1; CDR3nt: TGTGCCAGCAGTTACTCGATTCCCGCCCCTCGCACTGAAGCTTTCTTT; CDR3aa: CASSYSIPAPRTEAFF
abundance: once; len: 11; v_gene: TRBV7-2; d_gene: -; j_gene: TRBJ2-7; CDR3nt: TGTGCCAGCGCGCAGAGTGACGAGCAGTACTTC; CDR3aa: CASAQSDEQYF
abundance: -; len: 15; v_gene: TRBV2; d_gene: -; j_gene: TRBJ1-4; CDR3nt: TGTGCCAGCAGTGAACCGGGAGCAACTAATGAAAAACTGTTTTTT; CDR3aa: CASSEPGATNEKLFF
abundance: many; len: 15; v_gene: TRBV4-1; d_gene: -; j_gene: TRBJ1-1; CDR3nt: TGCGCCAGCAGCCAAGTTGGACGGGGGGAGACTGAAGCTTTCTTT; CDR3aa: CASSQVGRGETEAFF
abundance: many; len: 15; v_gene: TRBV28; d_gene: TRBD1; j_gene: TRBJ2-7; CDR3nt: TGTGCCAGCAGTATCCTCCGGGACAGGGGATACGAGCAGTACTTC; CDR3aa: CASSILRDRGYEQYF
abundance: many; len: 13; v_gene: TRBV20-1; d_gene: -; j_gene: TRBJ1-6; CDR3nt: TGCAGTGCTAGAAGTATGGGGAATTCACCCCTCCACTTT; CDR3aa: CSARSMGNSPLHF
abundance: -; len: 13; v_gene: TRBV6-2/TRBV6-3; d_gene: -; j_gene: TRBJ1-1; CDR3nt: TGTGCCAGCAGTCCAGGGATGGGCACTGAAGCTTTCTTT; CDR3aa: CASSPGMGTEAFF
abundance: many; len: 15; v_gene: TRBV6-2/TRBV6-3; d_gene: -; j_gene: TRBJ2-5; CDR3nt: TGTGCCAGCAGTTACTCGAAAGTAGCGGAAGAGACCCAGTACTTC; CDR3aa: CASSYSKVAEETQYF
abundance: -; len: 15; v_gene: TRBV5-1; d_gene: -; j_gene: TRBJ2-7; CDR3nt: TGCGCCAGCACCCCCGAAGGGGGGAGGATTTACGAGCAGTACTTC; CDR3aa: CASTPEGGRIYEQYF
abundance: many; len: 15; v_gene: TRBV5-1; d_gene: -; j_gene: TRBJ2-7; CDR3nt: TGCGCCAGCAGCTTGGGACGTGCTGCTTCTTACGAGCAGTACTTC; CDR3aa: CASSLGRAASYEQYF
abundance: many; len: 14; v_gene: TRBV3-1; d_gene: TRBD2; j_gene: TRBJ2-5; CDR3nt: TGTGCCAGCAGCCAACTAGCGGCTAAAGAGACCCAGTACTTC; CDR3aa: CASSQLAAKETQYF
abundance: many; len: 15; v_gene: TRBV7-8; d_gene: -; j_gene: TRBJ1-5; CDR3nt: TGTGCCAGCAGCTTAGCAACGGGGGCCTGGCAGCCCCAGCATTTT; CDR3aa: CASSLATGAWQPQHF
abundance: many; len: 14; v_gene: TRBV6-1; d_gene: -; j_gene: TRBJ1-1; CDR3nt: TGTGCCAGCACCGAACTCAGGGATACGGCTGAAGCTTTCTTT; CDR3aa: CASTELRDTAEAFF
abundance: few; len: 11; v_gene: TRBV30; d_gene: -; j_gene: TRBJ1-1; CDR3nt: TGTGCCTTGAAAGAGAACACTGAAGCTTCCTTT; CDR3aa: CALKENTEASF
abundance: -; len: 15; v_gene: TRBV7-9; d_gene: TRBD1; j_gene: TRBJ2-5; CDR3nt: TGTGCCAGCAGGCCGGGACAGGGGACCCAAGAGACCCAGTACTTC; CDR3aa: CASRPGQGTQETQYF
abundance: many; len: 15; v_gene: TRBV13; d_gene: TRBD2; j_gene: TRBJ2-5; CDR3nt: TGTGCCAGCAGCACACCGTGGGGGGGAAAAGAGACCCAGTACTTC; CDR3aa: CASSTPWGGKETQYF
abundance: many; len: 16; v_gene: TRBV11-2; d_gene: TRBD1; j_gene: TRBJ1-2; CDR3nt: TGTGCCAGCAGCTCCGACAGGGCCCATCTCTCCCGGGGCTACACCTTC; CDR3aa: CASSSDRAHLSRGYTF
abundance: many; len: 12; v_gene: TRBV19; d_gene: -; j_gene: TRBJ1-2; CDR3nt: TGTGCCAGTAGTATCGGCGGGGTCGGCTACACCTTC; CDR3aa: CASSIGGVGYTF
abundance: many; len: 14; v_gene: TRBV20-1; d_gene: -; j_gene: TRBJ1-2; CDR3nt: TGCAGTGCGTTGCCCGGCGGAGCTACCTATGGCTACACCTTC; CDR3aa: CSALPGGATYGYTF
abundance: few; len: 13; v_gene: TRBV12-3/TRBV12-4; d_gene: -; j_gene: TRBJ1-1; CDR3nt: TGTGCCAGCAGCTACGCCTTGAACACTGAAGCTTTCTTT; CDR3aa: CASSYALNTEAFF
abundance: few; len: 15; v_gene: TRBV6-5; d_gene: -; j_gene: TRBJ1-3; CDR3nt: TGTGCCAGCAGTTACATAGGGGGAAATGGAAACACCATATATTTT; CDR3aa: CASSYIGGNGNTIYF
abundance: -; len: 14; v_gene: TRBV28; d_gene: TRBD1; j_gene: TRBJ1-2; CDR3nt: TGTGCCAGCAGTTTCGAGGGGGCGTACTATGGCTACACCTTC; CDR3aa: CASSFEGAYYGYTF
abundance: many; len: 15; v_gene: TRBV28; d_gene: TRBD1; j_gene: TRBJ1-2; CDR3nt: TGTGCCAGCAGTTTACAGGGGGGTCTGTTCTATGGCTACACCTTC; CDR3aa: CASSLQGGLFYGYTF
abundance: many; len: 13; v_gene: TRBV6-2/TRBV6-3; d_gene: TRBD1; j_gene: TRBJ2-7; CDR3nt: TGTGCCAGCAGTCTCGACAGGGAGAACGAGCAGTACTTC; CDR3aa: CASSLDRENEQYF
abundance: many; len: 13; v_gene: TRBV30; d_gene: -; j_gene: TRBJ2-7; CDR3nt: TGTGCCTGGAGTTCCGGGGGCGGCCTTGAGCAGTACTTC; CDR3aa: CAWSSGGGLEQYF
abundance: many; len: 15; v_gene: TRBV29-1; d_gene: TRBD2; j_gene: TRBJ2-7; CDR3nt: TGCAGCGTCCAGACTAGCGGGATCGGGTCCTACGAGCAGTACTTC; CDR3aa: CSVQTSGIGSYEQYF
abundance: -; len: 18; v_gene: TRBV6-4; d_gene: TRBD2; j_gene: TRBJ2-5; CDR3nt: TGTGCCAGCAGTGATCTCGGTGGGAGGGGCGATCTTCAAGAGACCCAGTACTTC; CDR3aa: CASSDLGGRGDLQETQYF
abundance: many; len: 13; v_gene: TRBV12-3/TRBV12-4; d_gene: -; j_gene: TRBJ2-5; CDR3nt: TGTGCCAGCACCCCCAGGGGACAAGAGACCCAGTACTTC; CDR3aa: CASTPRGQETQYF
abundance: many; len: 13; v_gene: TRBV7-9; d_gene: -; j_gene: TRBJ2-5; CDR3nt: TGTGCCAGCAGCTCAACTCCCATAGAGACCCAGTACTTC; CDR3aa: CASSSTPIETQYF
abundance: many; len: 15; v_gene: TRBV6-1; d_gene: -; j_gene: TRBJ1-1; CDR3nt: TGTGCCAGCAGTGAAGCCGCAGGCTCGAGCCGCCCAGCTTTCTTT; CDR3aa: CASSEAAGSSRPAFF
abundance: many; len: 15; v_gene: TRBV12-3/TRBV12-4; d_gene: -; j_gene: TRBJ1-5; CDR3nt: TGTGCCAGCAGTTTCTTACCCATCGGTGATCAGCCCCAGCATTTT; CDR3aa: CASSFLPIGDQPQHF
abundance: many; len: 15; v_gene: TRBV20-1; d_gene: TRBD2; j_gene: TRBJ2-7; CDR3nt: TGCAGTGCTAGTGCCCCCGGGACTAGCTCCTACGAGCAGTACTTC; CDR3aa: CSASAPGTSSYEQYF
abundance: many; len: 16; v_gene: TRBV20-1; d_gene: TRBD2; j_gene: TRBJ2-3; CDR3nt: TGCAGTGTCCCCGGGACTAGCGGTTACAGCACAGATACGCAGTATTTT; CDR3aa: CSVPGTSGYSTDTQYF